The next 14 T cell receptor beta chains were all read from a single sample in a study of T cell repertoires in cytomegalovirus infection. One entry per CDR3 protein results from TCRdb running MiXCR on the reads. The data contain about 24,000 distinct CDR3 sequences, roughly 20% of them singletons. No antigen has been identified for these receptors. Sequenced material: CD8+ T cells from cultured PBMCs, taken from culture after CMV antigen stimulation. These receptors came from a human donor in good health (CMV status not recorded). Some clones in this sample may be carry-over from other donors' samples.

This clonotype has at least ten counts. J is TRBJ1-1 and V is TRBV11-2, with D perhaps TRBD1 (5 bases). Germline CDR1 SGHAT, CDR2 FQNNGV. CDR3 length: 16 amino acids. Trimming cost V 1 base and J 2 bases, with 14 bases left between them. The chain's CDR3 is CASSLATWGPNTEAFF. The DNA for the CDR3 is TGTGCCAGCAGCTTAGCCACCTGGGGCCCTAACACTGAAGCTTTCTTT.

This clonotype was picked up many times. This chain links TRBV7-6 with TRBJ2-1, with 8 nucleotides matching TRBD2. Per germline, CDR1 SGHVS and CDR2 FNYEAQ. The CDR3 covers 19 residues. With 0 bases clipped from V and 8 bases from J, the junction kept 18 bases outside the gene matches. Written as DNA, the CDR3 is TGTGCCAGCAGCTTAGCCTCAAATATTAGACGGACCGGGGGGGATGAGCAGTTCTTC. Translating it yields CASSLASNIRRTGGDEQFF.

This clonotype was seen at least ten times. This chain links TRBV20-1 with TRBJ1-1; the match to TRBD1 covers 7 bases. V shed 5 bases, J shed 5 bases, and the junction held 14 bases outside the gene matches. The germline CDR1 and CDR2 sequences are DFQATT and SNEGSKA (reference sequence). The CDR3 totals 15 residues. As DNA, the CDR3 is TGCAGTGCTCAAGCCTATGGAGGGGGCGGGACTGAAGCTTTCTTT. It translates to CSAQAYGGGGTEAFF.

This chain connects TRBV28 to TRBJ2-7; D gene uncertain. Looked up from germline, CDR1 is MDHEN and CDR2 is SYDVKM. The CDR3 covers 15 residues. Deletions cut 5 bases from V and 2 bases from J, with 16 bases between. The chain's CDR3 is CASSPPVSDAYEQYF. The CDR3, as DNA: TGTGCCAGCAGTCCCCCCGTGTCGGACGCCTACGAGCAGTACTTC. Together with reference TRBV28 and TRBJ2-7, the CDR3 gives the full variable domain: DVKVTQSSRYLVKRTGEKVFLECVQDMDHENMFWYRQDPGLGLRLIYFSYDVKMKEKGDIPEGYSVSREKKERFSLILESASTNQTSMYLCASSPPVSDAYEQYFGPGTRLTVT.

The genes are TRBV13 and TRBJ2-3; no definite D call. V gave up 4 bases and J gave up 0 bases, with 14 bases separating them. The CDR3 length is 16 residues. Germline assignment: CDR1 PRHDT and CDR2 FYEKMQ (reference sequence). The DNA for the CDR3 is TGTGCCAGCAGCTACTGGAACGGACCAAGCACAGATACGCAGTATTTT. Amino acid sequence: CASSYWNGPSTDTQYF.

The V call is TRBV6-6, the J call TRBJ2-3; 7 positions agree with TRBD2. Trimming removed 2 bases from V and 6 bases from J; junction bases left unmatched: 17. Germline CDR1 MNHNY, CDR2 SVGAGI (reference sequence). The CDR3 has 18 amino acids. In nucleotides, the CDR3 is TGTGCCAGCAGTTACCCCTCCCCTCATAAGCGGGGAGCCGATACGCAGTATTTT. Its translation: CASSYPSPHKRGADTQYF.

This sequence joins TRBV27 and TRBJ1-1; D is perhaps TRBD1 (6 bases). Trimming left V 6 bases short and J 5 bases short, with 16 bases between. Germline V CDR1 and CDR2: MNHEY, SMNVEV (reference sequence). The CDR3 is 14 residues long. Here the CDR3 reads CASRLVRGGTEAFF. The CDR3 bases are TGTGCCAGCAGACTAGTCAGGGGAGGAACTGAAGCTTTCTTT.

The sample holds many counts of this clonotype. This sequence joins TRBV7-6 and TRBJ2-7, with 8 bases matching TRBD1. The CDR3 runs 15 residues. Germline-derived CDR1 and CDR2 are SGHVS and FNYEAQ. With V trimmed by 5 bases and J by 0 bases, 6 bases remained unmatched. The CDR3 bases are TGTGCCAGCAGCGAGGGGACAGGTTTCTCCTACGAGCAGTACTTC. Translating gives CASSEGTGFSYEQYF.

The chain uses TRBV4-1 and TRBJ1-6; a weak D match, TRBD1 (5 bases). With 0 bases removed from V and 0 bases from J, the gap between germline ends came to 18 bases. CDR1 is MGHRA, CDR2 YSYEKL, per germline. This CDR3 is built from 20 residues. DNA for the CDR3: TGCGCCAGCAGCCAAGATGGGGCGACAAGACCCAGCTCCTATAATTCACCCCTCCACTTT. It is translated as CASSQDGATRPSSYNSPLHF.

This clonotype has only one observation. It may be a read error: a sequence one base away is much more abundant. As the CDR3 is not closed by the conserved phenylalanine or tryptophan, this likely results from a read error. The chain joins TRBV4-1 to TRBJ2-1; 9 positions agree with TRBD2. V was clipped by 0 bases and J by 2 bases; unmatched bases: 5. Germline lookup yields CDR1 MGHRA and CDR2 YSYEKL. This CDR3 is 17 amino acids long. The CDR3 sequence is CASSQEGLAGPYNEQFL. The CDR3 nucleotides read TGCGCCAGCAGCCAAGAAGGGCTAGCGGGGCCCTACAATGAGCAGTTCTTA.

This clonotype was detected a few times. The chain joins TRBV20-1 to TRBJ2-5; 11 bases fit TRBD1. CDR3 length equals 17 residues. V gave up 0 bases and J gave up 5 bases; unmatched junction bases: 11. The germline V gene encodes CDR1 DFQATT and CDR2 SNEGSKA (reference sequence). The CDR3 loop reads CSARDSKDRGRGETQYF. The DNA for the CDR3 is TGCAGTGCTAGAGATAGTAAGGACAGGGGGCGCGGGGAGACCCAGTACTTC.

The chain combines TRBV12-3 or TRBV12-4 with TRBJ2-7; TRBD2 matches at 9 bases. V lost 5 bases to trimming and J lost 2 bases; unmatched junction nucleotides: 4. This CDR3 spans 14 amino acids. The CDR3 here is CASSAGGPTYEQYF. The DNA for the CDR3 is TGTGCCAGCAGTGCGGGGGGGCCCACCTACGAGCAGTACTTC.

This clonotype was counted only a few times. The gene calls are TRBV19 and TRBJ2-1, with 13 bases aligning to TRBD2. The CDR3 runs to 17 residues. Germline loops: CDR1 LNHDA, CDR2 SQIVND (reference sequence). The trim removed 3 bases at V and 4 bases at J, leaving 6 bases unmatched. CDR3 loop: CASSIRGLAGIYNEQFF. The CDR3 bases are TGTGCCAGTAGTATCCGGGGACTAGCGGGGATATACAATGAGCAGTTCTTC.

This clonotype showed up just a few times. V gene TRBV11-2 combines with J gene TRBJ2-3; possible D gene TRBD2, 7 bases. V dropped 5 bases and J dropped 1 base, with 13 bases sitting between them. The CDR3 contains 15 residues. The germline V gene encodes CDR1 SGHAT and CDR2 FQNNGV. Written as DNA, the CDR3 is TGTGCCAGCAGCCGTTGGGGGGGCCGCACAGATACGCAGTATTTT. It translates to CASSRWGGRTDTQYF.